What follows are 19 T cell receptor beta chains derived from one specimen sequenced in a study of preoperative IRX-2 immunotherapy in early breast cancer. The treatment here: preoperative locoregional IRX-2 cytokine immunotherapy. Clones were sequenced by immunoSEQ multiplex PCR, and TCRdb holds only the in-frame ones, with some missing. The data show 2,500 to 3,500 clones, more than 65% seen once. This specimen was tumor tissue, taken after IRX-2 immunotherapy. The receptor source for this set is a human donor with breast cancer.

The chain links TRBV12-2 to TRBJ2-5; the table's D gene call, TRBD2, was not cross checked with the DNA. TRBV12-2 is marked as a pseudogene. The CDR3 sequence is 14 residues long. CDR3 in amino acids: CAFQLGQGGETQYF. DNA of the CDR3: TGTGCCTTCCAGCTGGGCCAAGGAGGGGAGACCCAGTACTTC.

A word on this clone: Germline and junction disagree at one end, which may indicate a read error. The chain recombines TRBV19 with TRBJ2-1, with D possibly being TRBD2 (6 bases). The length of the CDR3 is 15 residues. CDR1 and CDR2 from the germline V gene are LNHDA and SQIVND (reference sequence). As DNA, the CDR3 is TGTGCCAGCAGTAGCGGCTCGGCGGGGTTCAATGAGCAGTTCTTC. It yields the protein CASSSGSAGFNEQFF. The whole variable domain, remainder taken from reference TRBV19 and TRBJ2-1, is DGGITQSPKYLFRKEGQNVTLSCEQNLNHDAMYWYRQDPGQGLRLIYYSQIVNDFQKGDIAEGYSVSREKKESFPLTVTSAQKNPTAFYLCASSSGSAGFNEQFFGPGTRLTVL.

The gene calls are TRBV19 and TRBJ1-6; 8 positions agree with TRBD1. The CDR3 extends over 15 amino acids. V lost 2 bases and J lost 9; bases outside the gene matches: 6. Germline CDR1 is LNHDA and CDR2 is SQIVND (reference sequence). CDR3 region: CASSIPTGAGSPLHF. The CDR3 bases are TGTGCCAGTAGTATACCGACAGGGGCGGGTTCACCCCTCCACTTT.

This rearrangement joins TRBV10-2 to TRBJ1-5; D is unclear. Germline V lookup: CDR1 WSHSY, CDR2 SAAADI. The germline V and J ends were trimmed by 4 bases and 4 bases, with 8 bases remaining between them. The CDR3 runs to 13 residues. The CDR3 is CASSGAENQPQHF. The CDR3, as DNA: TGCGCCAGCAGTGGAGCTGAGAATCAGCCCCAGCATTTT.

The rearrangement links TRBV30 to TRBJ2-1; D may match TRBD1 or TRBD2 (6 bases each). The CDR3 is 15 residues long. Germline values: CDR1 GTSNPN, CDR2 SVGIG (reference sequence). Deletions cut 0 bases from V and 6 bases from J, with 15 bases between. The CDR3: CAWSVLGGRGNEQFF. The CDR3, as DNA: TGTGCCTGGAGTGTACTGGGGGGCCGGGGCAATGAGCAGTTCTTC.

This chain connects TRBV10-3 to TRBJ2-2; 12 nucleotides match TRBD1. This CDR3 region has 16 residues. V shed 0 bases, J shed 6 bases, and the junction held 2 bases outside the gene matches. Germline assignment: CDR1 ENHRY and CDR2 SYGVKD. The CDR3 nucleotides are TGTGCCATCAGTGAGTCGGGGACAGGGGGCCCCGGGGAGCTGTTTTTT. It specifies CAISESGTGGPGELFF.

This clone was detected a few times. The J gene is TRBJ2-5, the V gene TRBV11-3; no definite D call. Trimming shortened V by 5 bases and J by 5 bases, and 21 bases separated the two germline ends. Germline V lookup: CDR1 SGHNT, CDR2 YENEEA. The CDR3 spans 16 residues. CDR3 in DNA: TGTGCCAGCAGCCCATCTCTCGTTGGTGTGAGGGAGACCCAGTACTTC. Translated, it gives CASSPSLVGVRETQYF.

This clone qualifies as large (0.1 to 1%). CDR3 nucleotide sequence: TGTGCCACCAGCAATAGCGGGGAAGGGACCGGGGAGCTGTTTTTT. It yields the protein CATSNSGEGTGELFF. The gene calls are TRBV15 and TRBJ2-2; 8 nucleotides line up with TRBD2. V was clipped by 4 bases and J by 5 bases; unmatched bases: 6. The germline V gene has CDR1 LNHNV and CDR2 YYDKDF (reference sequence). The CDR3 covers 15 residues.

The chain links TRBV19 to TRBJ1-1; 7 bases are shared with TRBD1. CDR1 LNHDA and CDR2 SQIVND come from the germline V gene (reference sequence). The junction had 10 bases not matched to a gene; V was cut back by 6 bases and J by 0 bases. CDR3 size: 16 residues. This CDR3 is CASSPTGFGMNTEAFF. The CDR3 DNA sequence: TGTGCCAGTAGCCCGACAGGGTTTGGCATGAACACTGAAGCTTTCTTT.

The chain employs TRBV19 and TRBJ1-5; D remains ambiguous. The CDR3 is 12 amino acids. Trimming cost V 6 bases and J 9 bases, with 12 bases left between them. From germline, CDR1 is LNHDA and CDR2 SQIVND (reference sequence). The CDR3 spells CASSSDLRPQHF. CDR3 nucleotides: TGTGCCAGTAGCAGCGACCTTAGGCCCCAGCATTTT.

The chain carries TRBV11-3 and TRBJ2-1, with TRBD2 matching 12 bases. This CDR3 is 14 amino acids long. J was trimmed by 8 bases and V by 5 bases; bases with no gene match: 4. Per the germline V gene, CDR1 is SGHNT and CDR2 is YENEEA. Here the CDR3 reads CASSPGLAGDEQFF. CDR3 nucleotide sequence: TGTGCCAGCAGCCCGGGACTAGCGGGCGATGAGCAGTTCTTC.

The V and J genes are TRBV6-8 and TRBJ2-2; 11 nucleotides match TRBD2. The CDR3 loop spans 17 amino acids. The junction had 13 bases not matched to a gene; V was cut back by 6 bases and J by 7 bases. Germline V gene lookup returns CDR1 MNHGY and CDR2 SAAAGT. In DNA form, the CDR3 reads TGTGCCAGCAGCTCCTCCCCACTAGCGGGGGTTGACGGGGAGCTGTTTTTT. Encoded protein: CASSSSPLAGVDGELFF.

The chain recombines TRBV11-3 with TRBJ1-1; D remains unclear. Deletions cut 5 bases from V and 0 bases from J, with 16 bases between. Germline loops: CDR1 SGHNT, CDR2 YENEEA. The CDR3 covers 16 residues. The CDR3 bases are TGTGCCAGCAGCCGTTGGAGAGGCCTCATGAACACTGAAGCTTTCTTT. The encoded protein is CASSRWRGLMNTEAFF.

The chain couples TRBV11-3 to TRBJ2-7; D remains unclear. The CDR3 is 14 amino acids. Trimming stripped 5 bases from V and 7 bases from J, with 18 bases between. The germline V gene has CDR1 SGHNT and CDR2 YENEEA. The chain's CDR3 is CASSTRTELGEQYF. The CDR3 DNA is TGTGCCAGCAGCACCAGGACCGAGCTGGGAGAGCAGTACTTC. The entire variable domain, with the rest obtained from reference TRBV11-3 and TRBJ2-7, is as follows: EAGVVQSPRYKIIEKKQPVAFWCNPISGHNTLYWYLQNLGQGPELLIRYENEEAVDDSQLPKDRFSAERLKGVDSTLKIQPAELGDSAVYLCASSTRTELGEQYFGPGTRLTVT.

This clone was recorded a few times. J is TRBJ2-1 and V is TRBV6-8, with D tentatively TRBD1 (6 bases). V lost 2 bases and J 6 bases, leaving 14 bases between the germline ends. From germline, CDR1 is MNHGY and CDR2 SAAAGT. The CDR3 sequence is 15 residues long. This CDR3 reads CASSYARGYINEQFF. The CDR3 DNA sequence: TGTGCCAGCAGTTACGCCAGGGGATATATCAATGAGCAGTTCTTC.

The chain combines TRBV11-3 with TRBJ2-3, with a weak D call TRBD2 (6 bases). Trimming took 2 bases from V and 8 from J, leaving 17 bases between them. Germline CDR1 reads SGHNT; CDR2 reads YENEEA. The CDR3 contains 15 residues. The CDR3 region has the DNA TGTGCCAGCAGCTTAAAAGGGACTGATTATGGTACGCAGTATTTT. Residues: CASSLKGTDYGTQYF.

The CDR3 DNA is TGTGCCAGCACTCCCCGCAGGGCCGTGTCTAGCTATGGCTACACCTTC. Translating it yields CASTPRRAVSSYGYTF. The chain combines TRBV6-8 with TRBJ1-2; possibly TRBD1 for D (5 bases). Germline values: CDR1 MNHGY, CDR2 SAAAGT. The CDR3 covers 16 residues. V was cut by 7 bases and J by 4 bases, with 22 bases left in between.

The genes are TRBV6-8 and TRBJ2-5, with D perhaps TRBD2 (6 bases). Germline CDR1 is MNHGY and CDR2 is SAAAGT. V was trimmed by 8 bases and J by 1 base, leaving 11 bases between them. The CDR3 is 13 residues long. The CDR3 here is CASGGAPQETQYF. The CDR3 nucleotides read TGTGCCAGCGGCGGGGCCCCCCAAGAGACCCAGTACTTC.

This chain's CDR3 is CASSYELSSYNEQFF. As DNA, the CDR3 is TGTGCCAGCAGCTACGAGCTTAGCTCCTACAATGAGCAGTTCTTC. This chain joins TRBV11-3 and TRBJ2-1; D remains ambiguous. In germline, CDR1 is SGHNT, CDR2 YENEEA. The CDR3 runs 15 residues. V shed 4 bases and J shed 0 bases, with 10 bases lying between them.